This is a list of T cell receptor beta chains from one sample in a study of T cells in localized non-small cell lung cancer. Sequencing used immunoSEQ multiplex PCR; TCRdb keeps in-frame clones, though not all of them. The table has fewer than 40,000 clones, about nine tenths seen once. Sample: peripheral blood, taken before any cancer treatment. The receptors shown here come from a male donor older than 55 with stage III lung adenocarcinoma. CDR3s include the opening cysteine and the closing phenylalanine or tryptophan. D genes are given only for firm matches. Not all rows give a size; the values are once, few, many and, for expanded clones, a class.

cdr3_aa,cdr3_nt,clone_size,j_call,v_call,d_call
CASTRDTEAFF,TGCGCCAGCACGAGGGACACTGAAGCTTTCTTT,NA,TRBJ1-1,TRBV4-1,NA
CASSPYPGQEVRYEQYF,TGCGCCAGCAGCCCCTATCCGGGACAGGAGGTGCGCTACGAGCAGTACTTC,NA,TRBJ2-7,TRBV4-1,TRBD1
CASSLTGGAEAFF,TGTGCCAGCAGCTTGACAGGGGGTGCTGAAGCTTTCTTT,NA,TRBJ1-1,TRBV5-4,TRBD1
CASSLRVEVGRSYGYTF,TGTGCCAGCAGCTTAAGGGTAGAGGTCGGCAGGAGCTATGGCTACACCTTC,NA,TRBJ1-2,TRBV7-2,NA
CASSEQPRFSQGALPKQYF,TGTGCCAGCAGCGAGCAGCCCCGTTTCTCACAGGGGGCGCTCCCCAAGCAGTACTTC,NA,TRBJ2-7,TRBV7-9,TRBD1
CASSYRGNTEAFF,TGTGCCAGCAGTTACAGGGGTAATACTGAAGCTTTCTTT,NA,TRBJ1-1,TRBV6-5,NA
CASSLSTENYGYTF,TGTGCCAGCAGTTTGTCCACAGAGAACTATGGCTACACCTTC,NA,TRBJ1-2,TRBV5-4,NA
CASSPGTGGRETQYF,TGCGCCAGCAGCCCCGGGACAGGGGGCAGGGAGACCCAGTACTTC,NA,TRBJ2-5,TRBV5-1,TRBD1
CASSEGTGIANYGYTF,TGTGCCAGCAGTGAAGGGACAGGGATAGCTAACTATGGCTACACCTTC,NA,TRBJ1-2,TRBV6-1,TRBD1
CASSQDSPSPLHF,TGTGCCAGCAGCCAAGACAGCCCTTCACCCCTCCACTTT,NA,TRBJ1-6,TRBV5-4,NA
CASSYEKPGVTEAFF,TGTGCCAGCAGTTACGAGAAACCGGGAGTCACTGAAGCTTTCTTT,NA,TRBJ1-1,TRBV6-6,NA
CASSLGGGATRVDYGYTF,TGTGCCAGCAGCTTAGGGGGCGGGGCAACCAGAGTGGACTATGGCTACACCTTC,once,TRBJ1-2,TRBV11-2,NA
CATLKSGTSGSLGIDTQYF,TGTGCCACCCTGAAGTCCGGGACTAGCGGGAGTTTAGGGATAGATACGCAGTATTTT,NA,TRBJ2-3,TRBV2,TRBD2
CASSANSGLALNEQFF,TGTGCCAGCAGCGCGAATTCGGGACTAGCGCTGAATGAGCAGTTCTTC,NA,TRBJ2-1,TRBV9,TRBD2
CASTPNSAYSGNTIYF,TGTGCCAGCACCCCCAACAGCGCGTACTCTGGAAACACCATATATTTT,NA,TRBJ1-3,TRBV7-9,NA
CASSQVPGGETQYF,TGCGCCAGCAGCCAAGTACCGGGGGGGGAGACCCAGTACTTC,NA,TRBJ2-5,TRBV4-1,TRBD2
CASRGLAGVRTGELFF,TGTGCCAGCCGGGGACTAGCGGGAGTTCGCACCGGGGAGCTGTTTTTT,NA,TRBJ2-2,TRBV27,TRBD2
CASSYSYGGASNEQFF,TGTGCCAGCAGTTACTCGTACGGTGGGGCCAGCAATGAGCAGTTCTTC,NA,TRBJ2-1,TRBV6-6,NA
CASSTGRTGNYGYTF,TGTGCCAGTAGTACCGGAAGGACGGGGAACTATGGCTACACCTTC,NA,TRBJ1-2,TRBV19,NA
CASRLGNTEAFF,TGCGCCAGCCGCTTAGGGAACACTGAAGCTTTCTTT,NA,TRBJ1-1,TRBV10-2,NA
CASSLRQGAYGYTF,TGTGCCAGCAGTTTGAGGCAGGGTGCCTATGGCTACACCTTC,NA,TRBJ1-2,TRBV28,NA
CASSASGVTEAFF,TGTGCCAGCTCAGCCTCAGGGGTCACTGAAGCTTTCTTT,NA,TRBJ1-1,TRBV18,NA
CASSQRFTISYEQYF,TGTGCCAGCAGCCAGCGGTTTACAATTTCCTACGAGCAGTACTTC,NA,TRBJ2-7,TRBV5-6,NA
CASSLLVSGRSVYNEQFF,TGTGCCAGCAGCCTCCTGGTGAGCGGGAGGTCGGTCTACAATGAGCAGTTCTTC,NA,TRBJ2-1,TRBV7-7,TRBD2
CASSLGGYYGYTF,TGTGCCAGCAGTTTAGGGGGGTACTATGGCTACACCTTC,NA,TRBJ1-2,TRBV28,NA
CATAPDPSTDTQYF,TGTGCCACCGCCCCGGACCCTAGCACAGATACGCAGTATTTT,NA,TRBJ2-3,TRBV19,NA
CASSRPLAGRYNEQFF,TGTGCCAGCAGCCGTCCGCTAGCGGGAAGATACAATGAGCAGTTCTTC,NA,TRBJ2-1,TRBV4-2,TRBD2
CASTEYRWGGSYEQYF,TGTGCCAGCACCGAATACCGCTGGGGAGGGAGCTACGAGCAGTACTTC,NA,TRBJ2-7,TRBV6-4,TRBD2
CASSIGQGGNYGYTF,TGTGCCAGTAGTATAGGCCAGGGGGGAAACTATGGCTACACCTTC,NA,TRBJ1-2,TRBV19,TRBD1
CASSSTGGKNIQYF,TGTGCCAGCAGCTCCACAGGGGGCAAAAACATTCAGTACTTC,NA,TRBJ2-4,TRBV7-2,TRBD1
CASSLGRDNALGPNTEAFF,TGTGCCAGCAGCTTAGGTCGGGACAATGCTTTGGGACCGAACACTGAAGCTTTCTTT,NA,TRBJ1-1,TRBV7-9,NA
CASKSLGQPQHF,TGTGCCAGCAAGTCTCTAGGACAGCCCCAGCATTTT,NA,TRBJ1-5,TRBV2,NA
CASSVLPVVEPSNEQFF,TGTGCCAGCAGCGTACTTCCAGTAGTCGAACCTAGCAATGAGCAGTTCTTC,NA,TRBJ2-1,TRBV9,NA